Presented here are 11 T cell receptor beta chains from one specimen sequenced in a study of spatial heterogeneity in lung cancer. General study findings and limits: Counts of expanded intratumoral alpha and beta TCRs tracked tumor mutation counts.

Time point given: sample taken at primary tumor resection. Using its own MiXCR run on the 5' RACE reads, TCRdb lists one record per CDR3 protein. The repertoire holds thousands of distinct CDR3 sequences, under 20% seen once, with around 12% in the top ten. These receptors lack a known antigen. The starting material was lung tumor tissue, obtained at surgery. The source is a female donor with early-stage non-small cell lung cancer.

In its sample, this clonotype was seen a few times. The V and J genes are TRBV6-5 and TRBJ1-4; D uncertain. The germline V gene has CDR1 MNHEY and CDR2 SVGAGI. The CDR3 covers 13 residues. V lost 8 bases to trimming and J lost 5 bases, with 12 bases between them. The CDR3 nucleotides read TGTGCCAGCCGACTCACCTCAAATGAAAAACTGTTTTTT. It encodes CASRLTSNEKLFF.

Sample share makes this clonotype medium-sized. This chain uses TRBV9 with TRBJ2-5; 9 nucleotides agree with TRBD2. This CDR3 region has 15 residues. Germline CDR1 and CDR2: SGDLS and YYNGEE. Unmatched junction bases numbered 9, after V lost 4 bases and J lost 5 bases. The CDR3 coding sequence is TGTGCCAGCAGCAAGGGCGGGGGGGCCCTTGAGACCCAGTACTTC. Translation gives CASSKGGGALETQYF.

The chain joins TRBV11-2 to TRBJ2-7; perhaps TRBD2 as D (5 bases). The CDR3 extends over 15 amino acids. V was cut by 1 base and J by 2 bases, with 12 bases left in between. Germline V gene sequence: CDR1 SGHAT, CDR2 FQNNGV. This chain's CDR3 is CASSLVVGDTYEQYF. For the CDR3, the DNA is TGTGCCAGCAGCTTAGTAGTCGGGGATACCTACGAGCAGTACTTC.

This clonotype was observed a handful of times. The gene calls are TRBV29-1 and TRBJ2-1; 8 bases line up with TRBD1. J was trimmed by 5 bases and V by 7 bases; bases with no gene match: 7. Germline values: CDR1 SQVTM, CDR2 ANQGSEA. This CDR3 has 13 residues. For the CDR3, the DNA is TGCAGCGCTGACAGGGGACGGGACAATGAGCAGTTCTTC. It is translated as CSADRGRDNEQFF.

This chain links TRBV6-5 with TRBJ1-3; tentatively, D is TRBD1 (5 bases). Trimming cost V 0 bases and J 4 bases, with 16 bases left between them. CDR1 and CDR2 (germline): MNHEY, SVGAGI. This CDR3 is built from 17 residues. The CDR3, as DNA: TGTGCCAGCAGTTACTCCGGCCCAGGGCGATTCGGAAACACCATATATTTT. It translates to CASSYSGPGRFGNTIYF.

This clonotype has just a few counts. J is TRBJ2-4 and V is TRBV29-1; D is perhaps TRBD2 (5 bases). V was pared by 3 bases and J by 12 bases, with 15 bases between. The CDR3 is made up of 12 amino acids. Germline V CDR1 and CDR2: SQVTM, ANQGSEA. DNA of the CDR3: TGCAGCGTTGACACCGGGGATGGTGGTCAGTACTTC. Protein product: CSVDTGDGGQYF.

By share of the sample, this clonotype is medium-sized. The chain joins TRBV15 to TRBJ2-3; a possible D gene is TRBD2 (5 bases). V lost 0 bases and J 8 bases, leaving 15 bases between the germline ends. Germline V gene data show CDR1 as LNHNV and CDR2 as YYDKDF (reference sequence). This CDR3 has 15 amino acids. DNA of the CDR3: TGTGCCACCAGCAGAGATAGGCTGGGAGAGCCTACGCAGTATTTT. Amino acid sequence: CATSRDRLGEPTQYF.

This clonotype was detected a few times. The chain combines TRBV6-6 with TRBJ1-1; TRBD1 agrees at 7 bases. Germline V gene lookup returns CDR1 MNHNY and CDR2 SVGAGI (reference sequence). The CDR3 runs 15 residues. V lost 4 bases, J lost 1 base, and 6 bases stayed unmatched. CDR3 loop: CASSSQQGKNTEAFF. In DNA, the CDR3 is TGTGCCAGCAGTTCCCAACAGGGGAAGAACACTGAAGCTTTCTTT.

By sample fraction, this clonotype is medium-sized. The V call is TRBV12-3 or TRBV12-4, the J call TRBJ1-1; D not resolved. CDR3 length: 13 amino acids. The V gene lost 5 bases and the J gene lost 3 bases, with 10 bases spanning the gap. The CDR3 loop reads CASSPDGDTEAFF. CDR3 coding DNA: TGTGCCAGCAGTCCGGACGGAGACACTGAAGCTTTCTTT.

The chain couples TRBV5-1 to TRBJ2-4; D assignment may be TRBD1 or TRBD2 (5 bases each). V lost 0 bases and J lost 2, with 9 bases in between. CDR1 and CDR2 from the germline V gene are SGHRS and YFSETQ. This CDR3 contains 15 residues. CDR3 sequence (DNA): TGCGCCAGCAGCTTGGCTGGGGGTACCAAAAACATTCAGTACTTC. This sequence encodes CASSLAGGTKNIQYF.

The chain couples TRBV7-9 to TRBJ2-3; tentatively, D is TRBD2 (5 bases). The V gene's germline CDR1 is SEHNR and CDR2 FQNEAQ (reference sequence). The CDR3 spans 18 residues. Trimming removed 0 bases from V and 0 bases from J, with 16 bases in between. The CDR3 spells CASSLAVVAGASTDTQYF. Written as DNA, the CDR3 is TGTGCCAGCAGCTTAGCGGTAGTGGCGGGTGCAAGCACAGATACGCAGTATTTT. Together with reference TRBV7-9 and TRBJ2-3, the CDR3 gives the full variable domain: DTGVSQNPRHKITKRGQNVTFRCDPISEHNRLYWYRQTLGQGPEFLTYFQNEAQLEKSRLLSDRFSAERPKGSFSTLEIQRTEQGDSAMYLCASSLAVVAGASTDTQYFGPGTRLTVL.